These 4 T cell receptor beta chains were sequenced from one sample in a study of early stage breast cancer tumors. TCRdb keeps only in-frame clones here, not all; method: immunoSEQ multiplex PCR. The table lists 9,300 or so clones, about two thirds of them singletons. Material for sequencing was normal breast tissue next to the tumor. These receptors all stem from a person in their sixties with breast cancer.

The gene calls are TRBV6-4 and TRBJ2-2; TRBD2 aligns across 7 bases. CDR3 length: 13 residues. CDR1 MRHNA and CDR2 SNTAGT come from the germline V gene. V lost 9 bases to trimming and J lost 0 bases; unmatched junction nucleotides: 1. This CDR3 reads CASRGANTGELFF. The CDR3 nucleotides are TGTGCCAGTCGGGGGGCGAACACCGGGGAGCTGTTTTTT.

The chain is built from TRBV16 and TRBJ1-1; D unclear. With 4 bases removed from V and 1 base from J, the gap between germline ends came to 10 bases. The CDR3 runs to 14 residues. Germline assignment: CDR1 KGHSY and CDR2 FQNENV. Written as DNA, the CDR3 is TGTGCCAGCAGCCGTACTCAGGAGAACACTGAAGCTTTCTTT. This translates into CASSRTQENTEAFF.

The chain combines TRBV5-4 with TRBJ1-1, with TRBD1 as a possible D gene (5 bases). The CDR3 spans 13 residues. With 4 bases removed from V and 8 bases from J, the gap between germline ends came to 15 bases. Germline CDR1 and CDR2: SGHNT and YYREEE (reference sequence). The chain's CDR3 is CASSQGRGNEAFF. The CDR3 bases are TGTGCCAGCAGCCAGGGTCGAGGAAACGAAGCTTTCTTT. Variable domain in full (rest from reference TRBV5-4 and TRBJ1-1): ETGVTQSPTHLIKTRGQQVTLRCSSQSGHNTVSWYQQALGQGPQFIFQYYREEENGRGNFPPRFSGLQFPNYSSELNVNALELDDSALYLCASSQGRGNEAFFGQGTRLTVV.

V usage is TRBV7-9 and J usage is TRBJ2-7; TRBD2 matches 9 bases. From germline, CDR1 is SEHNR and CDR2 FQNEAQ (reference sequence). CDR3 length: 15 residues. J was trimmed by 3 bases and V by 5 bases; bases with no gene match: 8. In DNA form, the CDR3 reads TGTGCCAGCAGCGACAGAGAGCGGGGGGTCTACGAGCAGTACTTC. It encodes CASSDRERGVYEQYF.